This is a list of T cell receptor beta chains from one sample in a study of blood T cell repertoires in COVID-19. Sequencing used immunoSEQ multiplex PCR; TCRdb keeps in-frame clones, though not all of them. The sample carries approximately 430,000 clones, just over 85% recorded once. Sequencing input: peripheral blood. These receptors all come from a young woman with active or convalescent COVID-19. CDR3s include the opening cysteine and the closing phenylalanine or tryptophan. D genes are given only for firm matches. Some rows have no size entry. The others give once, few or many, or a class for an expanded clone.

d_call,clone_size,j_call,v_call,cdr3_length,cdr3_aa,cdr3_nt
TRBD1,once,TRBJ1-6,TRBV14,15,CASSQVTGGNSPLHF,TGTGCCAGCAGCCAGGTGACAGGGGGGAATTCACCCCTCCACTTT
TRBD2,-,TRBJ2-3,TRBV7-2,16,CASSSSLAGGPGTQYF,TGTGCCAGCAGCTCCAGCTTAGCGGGGGGGCCGGGTACGCAGTATTTT
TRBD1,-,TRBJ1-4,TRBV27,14,CASSEQGFYEKLFF,TGTGCCAGCAGTGAACAGGGGTTCTATGAAAAACTGTTTTTT
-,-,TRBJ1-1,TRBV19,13,CASSMGLGYEAFF,TGTGCCAGTAGTATGGGACTGGGTTATGAAGCTTTCTTT
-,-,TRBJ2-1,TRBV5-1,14,CASSFGGPYNEQFF,TGCGCCAGCAGCTTTGGGGGCCCCTACAATGAGCAGTTCTTC
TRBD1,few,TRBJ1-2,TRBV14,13,CASSWTGMYGYTF,TGTGCCAGCAGCTGGACAGGAATGTATGGCTACACCTTC
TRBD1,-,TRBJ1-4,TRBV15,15,CATSRAEQGEEKLFF,TGTGCCACCAGCAGAGCCGAACAGGGGGAGGAAAAACTGTTTTTT
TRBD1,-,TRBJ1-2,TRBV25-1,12,CASQTGGRGYTF,TGTGCCAGCCAGACAGGGGGTCGTGGCTACACCTTC
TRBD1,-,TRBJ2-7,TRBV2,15,CASTQGQGASGEQYF,TGTGCCAGCACCCAGGGGCAGGGGGCGTCTGGCGAGCAGTACTTC
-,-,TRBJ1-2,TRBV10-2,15,CASSDPGRGNYGYTF,TGCGCCAGCAGTGATCCGGGTAGGGGCAACTATGGCTACACCTTC
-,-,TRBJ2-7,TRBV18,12,CASSHREQEQYF,TGTGCCAGCTCACACAGGGAGCAAGAGCAGTACTTC
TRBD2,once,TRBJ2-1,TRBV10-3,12,CAVKAGGDEQFF,TGTGCCGTCAAAGCGGGGGGAGATGAGCAGTTCTTC
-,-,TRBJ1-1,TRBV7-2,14,CASSPQQADTEAFF,TGTGCCAGCAGCCCCCAACAGGCGGACACTGAAGCTTTCTTT
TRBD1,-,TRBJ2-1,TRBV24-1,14,CATSGGQVIDEQFF,TGTGCCACCAGTGGTGGACAGGTAATCGATGAGCAGTTCTTC
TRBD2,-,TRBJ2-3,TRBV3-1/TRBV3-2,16,CASSQDLAGGLDTQYF,TGTGCCAGCAGCCAAGATCTAGCGGGAGGGCTGGATACGCAGTATTTT
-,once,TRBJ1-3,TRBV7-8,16,CASSVSRDNLGNTIYF,TGTGCCAGCAGCGTCAGTAGGGACAACCTGGGAAACACCATATATTTT
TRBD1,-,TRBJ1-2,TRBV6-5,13,CASRGDSSYGYTF,TGTGCCAGCAGGGGGGACAGCTCCTATGGCTACACCTTC
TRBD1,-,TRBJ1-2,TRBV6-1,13,CASSEGQFYGYTF,TGTGCCAGCAGTGAGGGACAGTTCTATGGCTACACCTTC
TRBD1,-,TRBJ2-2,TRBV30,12,CAWSPGTGKLFF,TGTGCCTGGAGTCCAGGGACAGGGAAGCTGTTTTTT
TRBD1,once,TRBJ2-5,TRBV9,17,CASSVVGDSCPWGTQYF,TGTGCCAGCAGCGTAGTTGGGGACAGCTGCCCCTGGGGGACCCAGTACTTC
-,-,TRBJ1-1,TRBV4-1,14,CASSQTGLQTEAFF,TGCGCCAGCAGCCAAACAGGGCTGCAAACTGAAGCTTTCTTT
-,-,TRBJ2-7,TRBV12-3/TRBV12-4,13,CASSPPRGGEQYF,TGTGCCAGCAGTCCTCCCAGGGGCGGGGAGCAGTACTTC
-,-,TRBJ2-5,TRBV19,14,CASSNYRDGETQYF,TGTGCCAGTAGTAACTACAGGGATGGAGAGACCCAGTACTTC
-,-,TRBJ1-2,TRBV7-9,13,CASRSTGLSGYTF,TGTGCCAGCAGGTCAACAGGGTTAAGTGGCTACACCTTC
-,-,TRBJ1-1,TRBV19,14,CASSNTWTAEEAFF,TGTGCCAGTAGCAATACCTGGACAGCCGAAGAAGCTTTCTTT
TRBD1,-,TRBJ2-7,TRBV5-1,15,CASSAWTGPNYEQYF,TGCGCCAGCAGCGCCTGGACAGGGCCTAACTACGAGCAGTACTTC
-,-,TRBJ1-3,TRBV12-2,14,CASRLGTGGNTIYF,TGTGCAAGTCGCTTAGGGACAGGGGGAAACACCATATATTTT
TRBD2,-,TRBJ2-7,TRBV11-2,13,CATGTSGSYEQYF,TGTGCCACCGGGACTAGCGGCTCCTACGAGCAGTACTTC
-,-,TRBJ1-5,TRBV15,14,CATSRAERNQPQHF,TGTGCCACCAGCAGAGCAGAACGCAATCAGCCCCAGCATTTT
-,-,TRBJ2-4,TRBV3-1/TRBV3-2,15,CASSQGRDPKNIQYF,TGTGCCAGCAGCCAAGGCAGGGATCCCAAAAACATTCAGTACTTC
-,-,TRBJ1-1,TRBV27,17,CASRQHLDEGVNTEAFF,TGTGCCAGCAGGCAACACCTAGATGAGGGCGTGAACACTGAAGCTTTCTTT
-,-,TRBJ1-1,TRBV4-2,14,CASSLTKQNTEAFF,TGTGCCAGCAGCCTCACCAAACAAAACACTGAAGCTTTCTTT
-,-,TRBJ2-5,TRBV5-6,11,CASRGGETQYF,TGTGCCAGCAGAGGCGGGGAGACCCAGTACTTC